This TCR beta chain was recorded in a study of blood T cell repertoires in COVID-19. The wider study: There were acute and convalescent COVID-19 samples, and they came from the United States, Italy and Spain. In each case, the material was cDNA or gDNA derived from T cells, B-cell-depleted T cells, or PBMCs.

TCRdb's table, derived via immunoSEQ multiplex PCR, lists solely in-frame clones and lacks some. The sample holds 300,000 to 400,000 clones; around 89% are singletons and the top ten take around 0.95%. The study drew participants aged about 18 to 95 years from some 25 US areas. The specimen was PBMCs or T cells enriched from blood (not recorded which). The sequence was collected from a woman younger than 45 with acute COVID-19.

Here the CDR3 reads CASTWDRPYGYTF. The CDR3 DNA sequence: TGCGCCAGCACCTGGGACAGACCTTATGGCTACACCTTC. The chain joins TRBV5-1 to TRBJ1-2; 7 bases are shared with TRBD1. The J segment lost 5 bases and the V segment lost 6 bases, leaving 7 bases of the junction unmatched. Germline CDR1 SGHRS, CDR2 YFSETQ. The CDR3 is 13 residues long.